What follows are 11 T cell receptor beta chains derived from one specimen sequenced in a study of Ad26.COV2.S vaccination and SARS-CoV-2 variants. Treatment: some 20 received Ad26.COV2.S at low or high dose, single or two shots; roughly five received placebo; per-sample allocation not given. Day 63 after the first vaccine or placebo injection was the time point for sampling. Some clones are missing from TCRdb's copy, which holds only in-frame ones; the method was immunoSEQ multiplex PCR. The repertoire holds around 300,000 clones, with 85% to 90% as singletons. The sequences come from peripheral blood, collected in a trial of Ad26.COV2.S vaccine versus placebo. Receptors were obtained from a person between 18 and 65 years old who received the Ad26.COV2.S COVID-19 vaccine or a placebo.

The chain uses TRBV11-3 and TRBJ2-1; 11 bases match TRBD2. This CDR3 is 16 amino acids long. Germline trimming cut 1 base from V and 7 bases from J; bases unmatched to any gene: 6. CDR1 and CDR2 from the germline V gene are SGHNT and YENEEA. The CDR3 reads CASSLGGLAAQNEQFF. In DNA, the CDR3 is TGTGCCAGCAGCTTAGGGGGACTAGCGGCTCAAAATGAGCAGTTCTTC.

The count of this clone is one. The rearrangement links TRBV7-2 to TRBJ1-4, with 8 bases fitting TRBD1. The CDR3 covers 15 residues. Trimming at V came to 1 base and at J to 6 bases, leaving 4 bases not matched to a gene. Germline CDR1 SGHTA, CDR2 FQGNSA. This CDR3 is CASSLEGQGDEKLFF. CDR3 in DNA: TGTGCCAGCAGCTTAGAAGGACAGGGTGATGAAAAACTGTTTTTT.

This CDR3 reads CASSQSGLAQSGANVLTF. The DNA of the CDR3 is TGCGCCAGCAGCCAATCGGGACTAGCGCAGTCTGGGGCCAACGTCCTGACTTTC. The chain employs TRBV4-1 and TRBJ2-6, with 10 bases aligning to TRBD2. Germline V gives CDR1 MGHRA, CDR2 YSYEKL. The CDR3 runs 18 residues. After removal of 2 bases from V and 1 base from J, the junction contained 5 bases not matched to a gene.

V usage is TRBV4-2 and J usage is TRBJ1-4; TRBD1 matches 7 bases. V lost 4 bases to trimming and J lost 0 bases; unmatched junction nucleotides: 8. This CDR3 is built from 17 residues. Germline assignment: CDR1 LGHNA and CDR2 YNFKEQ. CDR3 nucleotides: TGTGCCAGCAGCCGCCAGGGGGGAGGAGCAACTAATGAAAAACTGTTTTTT. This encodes CASSRQGGGATNEKLFF.

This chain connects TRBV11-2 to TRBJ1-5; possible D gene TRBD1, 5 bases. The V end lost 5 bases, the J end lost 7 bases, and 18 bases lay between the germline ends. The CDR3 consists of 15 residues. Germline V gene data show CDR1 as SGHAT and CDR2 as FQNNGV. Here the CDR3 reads CASSPRGPGGQPQHF. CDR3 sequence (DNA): TGTGCCAGCAGCCCACGAGGGCCTGGGGGGCAGCCCCAGCATTTT.

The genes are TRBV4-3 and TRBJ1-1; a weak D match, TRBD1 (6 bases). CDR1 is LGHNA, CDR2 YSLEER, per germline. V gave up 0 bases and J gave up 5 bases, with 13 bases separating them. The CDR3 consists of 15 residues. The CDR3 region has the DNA TGCGCCAGCAGCCAAGAAGGAAGGGGGAGGACTGAAGCTTTCTTT. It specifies CASSQEGRGRTEAFF.

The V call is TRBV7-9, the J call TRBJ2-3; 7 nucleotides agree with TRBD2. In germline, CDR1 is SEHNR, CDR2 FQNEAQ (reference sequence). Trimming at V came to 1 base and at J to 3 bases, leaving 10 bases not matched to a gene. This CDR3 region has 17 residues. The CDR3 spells CASSLGVQRDVTDTQYF. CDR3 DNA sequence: TGTGCCAGCAGCTTAGGGGTCCAGCGGGACGTGACAGATACGCAGTATTTT.

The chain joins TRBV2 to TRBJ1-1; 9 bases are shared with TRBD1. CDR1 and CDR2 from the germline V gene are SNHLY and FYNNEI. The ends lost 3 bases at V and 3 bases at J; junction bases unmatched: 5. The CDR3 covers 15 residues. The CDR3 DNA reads TGTGCCAGCAGTGACCTACAGGGGGCGTACACTGAAGCTTTCTTT. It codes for CASSDLQGAYTEAFF.

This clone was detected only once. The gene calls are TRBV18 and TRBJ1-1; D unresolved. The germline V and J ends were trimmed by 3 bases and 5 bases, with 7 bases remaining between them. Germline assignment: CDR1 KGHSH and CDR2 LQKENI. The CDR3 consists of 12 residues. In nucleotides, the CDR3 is TGTGCCAGCTCACCGAGGAGTACTGAAGCTTTCTTT. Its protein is CASSPRSTEAFF.

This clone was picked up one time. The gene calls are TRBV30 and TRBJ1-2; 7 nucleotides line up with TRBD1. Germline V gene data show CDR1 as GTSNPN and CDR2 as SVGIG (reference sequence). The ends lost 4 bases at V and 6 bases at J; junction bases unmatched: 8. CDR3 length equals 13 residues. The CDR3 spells CAWTKGQWDGYTF. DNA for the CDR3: TGTGCCTGGACCAAGGGACAGTGGGATGGCTACACCTTC.

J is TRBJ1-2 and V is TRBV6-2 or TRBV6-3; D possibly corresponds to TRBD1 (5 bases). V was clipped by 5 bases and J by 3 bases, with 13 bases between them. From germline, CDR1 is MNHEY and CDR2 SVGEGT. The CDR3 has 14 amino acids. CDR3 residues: CASSNMGPHYGYTF. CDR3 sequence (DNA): TGTGCCAGCAGTAACATGGGACCACACTATGGCTACACCTTC.